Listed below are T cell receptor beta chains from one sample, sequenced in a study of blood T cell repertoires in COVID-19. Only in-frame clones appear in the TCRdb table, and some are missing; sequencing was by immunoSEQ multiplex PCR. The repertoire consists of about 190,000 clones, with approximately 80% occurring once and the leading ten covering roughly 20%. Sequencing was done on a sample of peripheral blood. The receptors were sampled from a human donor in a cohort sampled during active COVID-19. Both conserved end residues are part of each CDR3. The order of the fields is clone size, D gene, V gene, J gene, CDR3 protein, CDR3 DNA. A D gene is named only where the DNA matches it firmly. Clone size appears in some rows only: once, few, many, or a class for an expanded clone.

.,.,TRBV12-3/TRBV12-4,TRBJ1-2,CASKGQRVDGYTF,TGTGCCAGCAAAGGACAGAGGGTAGACGGCTACACCTTC
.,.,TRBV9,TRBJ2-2,CASSVVGVSGELFF,TGTGCCAGCAGCGTAGTCGGGGTCTCGGGGGAGCTGTTTTTT
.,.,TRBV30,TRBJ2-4,CAWSTGPKNIQYF,TGTGCCTGGAGTACAGGGCCAAAAAACATTCAGTACTTC
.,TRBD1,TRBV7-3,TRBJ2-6,CASSLITGGAGANVLTF,TGTGCCAGCAGCTTGATCACAGGGGGCGCTGGGGCCAACGTCCTGACTTTC
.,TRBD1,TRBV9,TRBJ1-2,CASSAGTGGDNYGYTF,TGTGCCAGCAGCGCCGGGACAGGGGGAGACAACTATGGCTACACCTTC
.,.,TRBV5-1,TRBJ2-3,CASSLRWTGTSTDTQYF,TGCGCCAGCAGCTTGAGATGGACGGGGACTAGCACAGATACGCAGTATTTT
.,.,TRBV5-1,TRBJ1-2,CASSLEQGFYGYTF,TGCGCCAGCAGCTTGGAGCAGGGCTTCTATGGCTACACCTTC
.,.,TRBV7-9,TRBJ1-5,CASSLGGLQPQHF,TGTGCCAGCAGCTTAGGAGGGCTTCAGCCCCAGCATTTT
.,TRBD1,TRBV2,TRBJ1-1,CASNLDGQGNTEAFF,TGTGCCAGCAACCTGGACGGACAGGGAAACACTGAAGCTTTCTTT
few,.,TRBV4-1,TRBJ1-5,CASSHTRAGDQPQHF,TGCGCCAGCAGCCATACTAGAGCGGGGGATCAGCCCCAGCATTTT
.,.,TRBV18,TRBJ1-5,CASSPRRNNQPQHF,TGTGCCAGCTCACCCAGGAGGAACAATCAGCCCCAGCATTTT
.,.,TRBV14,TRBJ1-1,CASSQGRSLGTFSPAFF,TGTGCCAGCAGCCAAGGTCGCTCCCTGGGGACTTTCAGCCCAGCTTTCTTT
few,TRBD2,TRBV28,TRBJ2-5,CASSTGTSGRETQYF,TGTGCCAGCAGTACCGGGACTAGCGGGAGGGAGACCCAGTACTTC
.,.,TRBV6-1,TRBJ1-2,CASSELAEGYGYTF,TGTGCCAGCAGTGAATTAGCAGAAGGCTATGGCTACACCTTC
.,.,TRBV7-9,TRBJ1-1,CASSPTGTNTEAFF,TGTGCCAGCAGCCCCACAGGTACGAACACTGAAGCTTTCTTT
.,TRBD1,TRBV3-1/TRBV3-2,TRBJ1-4,CASRSDRGGEKLFF,TGTGCCAGCAGGTCCGACAGGGGAGGTGAAAAACTGTTTTTT
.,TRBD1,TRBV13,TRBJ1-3,CASSTGDSGNTIYF,TGTGCCAGCAGCACAGGGGATTCTGGAAACACCATATATTTT
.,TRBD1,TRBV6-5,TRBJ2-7,CASYGTGGPTYEQYF,TGTGCCAGCTATGGGACAGGGGGTCCGACCTACGAGCAGTACTTC
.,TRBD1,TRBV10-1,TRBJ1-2,CASSDGTGYGYTF,TGCGCCAGCAGTGACGGGACAGGCTATGGCTACACCTTC
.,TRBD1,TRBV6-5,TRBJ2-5,CASSQLQGRETQYF,TGTGCCAGCTCCCAATTACAGGGGCGGGAGACCCAGTACTTC
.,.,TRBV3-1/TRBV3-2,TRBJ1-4,CASAYQGYKLFF,TGTGCCAGTGCATATCAGGGGTATAAACTGTTTTTT
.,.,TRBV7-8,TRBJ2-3,CASSLAAAVATDTQYF,TGTGCCAGCAGCTTAGCGGCGGCAGTCGCCACAGATACGCAGTATTTT
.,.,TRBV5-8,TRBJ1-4,CASSWQGRREKLFF,TGTGCCAGCAGCTGGCAGGGGCGGCGGGAAAAACTGTTTTTT
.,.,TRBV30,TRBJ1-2,CAWNSQFYGYTF,TGTGCCTGGAATTCCCAGTTCTATGGCTACACCTTC
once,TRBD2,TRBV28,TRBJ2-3,CASSFTSGIVDTQYF,TGTGCCAGCAGTTTTACTAGCGGGATTGTAGATACGCAGTATTTT
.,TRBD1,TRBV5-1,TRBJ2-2,CASSLVGQSNTGELFF,TGCGCCAGCAGCTTAGTGGGACAGTCGAACACCGGGGAGCTGTTTTTT
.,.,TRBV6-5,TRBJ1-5,CASSQNQPQHF,TGTGCCAGCAGCCAAAATCAGCCCCAGCATTTT
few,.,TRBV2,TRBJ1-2,CASSVVRIFGYTF,TGTGCCAGCAGTGTTGTCAGGATTTTTGGCTACACCTTC
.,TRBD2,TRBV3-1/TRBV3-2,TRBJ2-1,CASSQGGLAGDDEQFF,TGTGCCAGCAGCCAAGGAGGACTAGCGGGAGATGATGAGCAGTTCTTC